This T cell receptor beta chain came from a study of regulatory T cells in long-lasting Graves disease. Turning to the study itself: Persistent Graves' disease meant over 5 years of antithyroid drugs with positive TSH receptor antibodies.

Time point meaning: persistent/refractory GD, antithyroid drugs over 5 years with positive TRAb. PBMC-extracted RNA yielded the TCR library. This clonotype was counted between two and nine times. Its antigen is undetermined. General study results and limits: TCR diversity was lower in persistent Graves' patients than in newly diagnosed ones.

Library construction for TCR beta used iRepertoire HTBI primers and Arm-PCR of CDR3 regions. Authors' processing steps: The study identified 50 to 70 TRBV and 13 to 15 TRBJ segments across samples. TCRdb redid the calling of the multiplex PCR reads with MiXCR, one entry per CDR3 protein. The authors' filters were not applied to this entry. This sample has a few hundred thousand distinct CDR3 sequences, with more than 20% found just once. The TCR originated in a female donor with Graves disease. The specimen was peripheral blood mononuclear cells (PBMCs), collected when the disease was refractory, from a patient treated with antithyroid drugs.

The CDR3 DNA reads TGTGCCTGGGAAAGGGTGGTGAACACTGAAGCTTTCTTT. The encoded protein is CAWERVVNTEAFF. The chain uses TRBV30 and TRBJ1-1; D unresolved. V was cut by 5 bases and J by 0 bases, with 10 bases left in between. The CDR3 consists of 13 residues. Germline loops: CDR1 GTSNPN, CDR2 SVGIG (reference sequence).